The 21 T cell receptor beta chains below come from one sample, sequenced in a study of cytomegalovirus exposure and HLA in healthy donors. Sequencing used immunoSEQ multiplex PCR; TCRdb keeps in-frame clones, though not all of them. The repertoire has tens of thousands of clones, approximately 94% of them found once; the top ten carry 3.3%. Material for sequencing was PBMCs. The origin of the receptors is a young woman in good health and CMV-seropositive.

The chain combines TRBV4-3 with TRBJ1-4; D gene uncertain. Trimming took 0 bases from V and 3 from J, leaving 11 bases between them. CDR1 and CDR2 (germline): LGHNA, YSLEER. The CDR3 length is 16 residues. CDR3 nucleotide sequence: TGCGCCAGCAGCCAAGATCTCTGGCTGGCTAATGAAAAACTGTTTTTT. Translating it yields CASSQDLWLANEKLFF.

This chain joins TRBV27 and TRBJ1-2, with D uncertain. The CDR3 sequence is 15 residues long. With 6 bases removed from V and 5 bases from J, the gap between germline ends came to 19 bases. Germline CDR1 MNHEY, CDR2 SMNVEV (reference sequence). The CDR3 loop reads CASSPSSMGWYGYTF. The CDR3 DNA reads as TGTGCCAGCAGCCCTTCGTCAATGGGCTGGTATGGCTACACCTTC.

V gene TRBV11-3 combines with J gene TRBJ2-7; possible D gene TRBD2, 7 bases. The V end was cut by 1 base, the J end by 4 bases, with 17 bases between. Germline V gene data show CDR1 as SGHNT and CDR2 as YENEEA. This CDR3 contains 16 residues. DNA for the CDR3: TGTGCCAGCAGCTTAGCTGGGGGGGGCTCTTATTACGAGCAGTACTTC. It specifies CASSLAGGGSYYEQYF.

The chain uses TRBV6-1 and TRBJ1-1; D ambiguous. CDR1 is MNHNS, CDR2 SASEGT, per germline. V was shortened by 11 bases and J by 2 bases, with 12 bases between the two germline ends. This CDR3 region has 12 residues. Written as DNA, the CDR3 is TGTGCCGTCCAGTTGGGCAACACTGAAGCTTTCTTT. This sequence encodes CAVQLGNTEAFF.

This chain links TRBV27 with TRBJ2-1, with a tentative D call TRBD2 (6 bases). There are 15 residues in the CDR3. Germline V gene data show CDR1 as MNHEY and CDR2 as SMNVEV (reference sequence). Trimming cost V 7 bases and J 0 bases, with 13 bases left between them. The CDR3 DNA reads TGTGCCAGCACCCCGCCCGGGAGCTCCTACAATGAGCAGTTCTTC. This codes for CASTPPGSSYNEQFF.

This clone appeared a few times. The rearrangement uses TRBV6-1 and TRBJ1-1; D may be TRBD1 (6 bases). Trimming left V 2 bases short and J 1 base short, with 11 bases between. This CDR3 comprises 15 residues. Germline lookup yields CDR1 MNHNS and CDR2 SASEGT. The CDR3 loop is CASSEFSQGNTEAFF. CDR3 sequence (DNA): TGTGCCAGCAGTGAATTTTCACAGGGGAACACTGAAGCTTTCTTT.

The chain recombines TRBV5-4 with TRBJ1-1, with D unclear. Germline V gene lookup returns CDR1 SGHNT and CDR2 YYREEE (reference sequence). This CDR3 has 13 amino acids. V shed 1 base and J shed 7 bases, with 11 bases lying between them. The CDR3 is CASSLNWANEAFF. The DNA of the CDR3 is TGTGCCAGCAGCTTGAATTGGGCAAATGAAGCTTTCTTT.

As DNA, the CDR3 is TGTGCCAGCAGCCCTCGGAAGGGGGCGGCTAATGAAAAACTGTTTTTT. It specifies CASSPRKGAANEKLFF. The rearrangement links TRBV27 to TRBJ1-4; 7 bases are shared with TRBD1. Germline CDR1 is MNHEY and CDR2 is SMNVEV (reference sequence). This CDR3 contains 16 residues. Losses at the gene ends were 6 bases for V and 3 bases for J; bases not matched to a gene: 10.

This clone was seen a single time. The gene calls are TRBV19 and TRBJ1-1; D might be TRBD1 (6 bases). Germline V gene data show CDR1 as LNHDA and CDR2 as SQIVND (reference sequence). Trimming cost V 5 bases and J 5 bases, with 15 bases left between them. This CDR3 is built from 14 residues. The CDR3 nucleotides are TGTGCCAGTAGTTCGACAGTAGGGGGAACTGAAGCTTTCTTT. It translates to CASSSTVGGTEAFF.

V and J are TRBV5-1 and TRBJ2-1, with 13 nucleotides matching TRBD2. Germline CDR1 and CDR2: SGHRS and YFSETQ. V lost 4 bases and J lost 7; bases outside the gene matches: 2. The CDR3 loop spans 14 amino acids. CDR3 loop: CASSETSGGNEQFF. Here the CDR3 DNA reads TGCGCCAGCAGCGAGACTAGCGGGGGGAATGAGCAGTTCTTC.

This chain uses TRBV21-1 with TRBJ2-7; the table's D call, TRBD2, has no DNA check behind it. TRBV21-1 is a pseudogene segment. The CDR3 runs 14 residues. The CDR3 protein is CASSGSGVGYEQYF. Written as DNA, the CDR3 is TGTGCCAGCAGTGGTTCGGGGGTGGGCTACGAGCAGTACTTC.

This rearrangement joins TRBV6-6 to TRBJ2-1, with D maybe TRBD2 (6 bases). The CDR3 has 15 residues. V lost 6 bases and J lost 10, with 22 bases in between. The germline V gene has CDR1 MNHNY and CDR2 SVGAGI (reference sequence). This CDR3 is CASRRLGREANEQFF. The CDR3, as DNA: TGTGCCAGCAGACGCCTGGGAAGGGAGGCAAACGAGCAGTTCTTC.

This chain connects TRBV7-2 to TRBJ2-7; 10 bases agree with TRBD1. V was clipped by 5 bases and J by 4 bases; unmatched bases: 5. This CDR3 has 14 amino acids. The germline V gene has CDR1 SGHTA and CDR2 FQGNSA. This CDR3 is CASSTGTGVYEQYF. CDR3 coding DNA: TGTGCCAGCAGCACCGGGACAGGGGTGTACGAGCAGTACTTC.

This clone was counted a few times. The V gene is TRBV27, the J gene TRBJ2-1, with D possibly being TRBD2 (5 bases). CDR3 length: 13 residues. Germline V gene lookup returns CDR1 MNHEY and CDR2 SMNVEV (reference sequence). With 5 bases removed from V and 2 bases from J, the gap between germline ends came to 7 bases. CDR3 DNA: TGTGCCAGCAGTCCGGGGACCTACAATGAGCAGTTCTTC. Translated, it gives CASSPGTYNEQFF.

This clone has just one count. The gene calls are TRBV7-2 and TRBJ2-5; 9 nucleotides agree with TRBD2. V shed 4 bases and J 5 bases; nucleotides not matched to a gene: 8. CDR3 size: 15 residues. Germline assignment: CDR1 SGHTA and CDR2 FQGNSA. Written as DNA, the CDR3 is TGTGCCAGCAGCTCCGATAGCGGGGGATTGGAGACCCAGTACTTC. This gives the protein CASSSDSGGLETQYF. Filled out from reference TRBV7-2 and TRBJ2-5, the complete variable domain reads GAGVSQSPSNKVTEKGKDVELRCDPISGHTALYWYRQSLGQGLEFLIYFQGNSAPDKSGLPSDRFSAERTGGSVSTLTIQRTQQEDSAVYLCASSSDSGGLETQYFGPGTRLLVL.

The V call is TRBV28, the J call TRBJ1-1, with 8 nucleotides matching TRBD1. After removal of 5 bases from V and 5 bases from J, the junction contained 16 bases not matched to a gene. CDR3 length equals 17 residues. Per the germline V gene, CDR1 is MDHEN and CDR2 is SYDVKM. CDR3 bases: TGTGCCAGCAGTACCCCGGACAGGGAAGGATGGGGTACTGAAGCTTTCTTT. It translates to CASSTPDREGWGTEAFF.

The rearrangement joins TRBV7-2 to TRBJ2-2; TRBD2 matches 8 bases. There are 16 residues in the CDR3. With 5 bases clipped from V and 3 bases from J, the junction kept 8 bases outside the gene matches. Germline CDR1 reads SGHTA; CDR2 reads FQGNSA. The DNA of the CDR3 is TGTGCCAGCAGCCTCACACGCGGGGGGTACACCGGGGAGCTGTTTTTT. Translation gives CASSLTRGGYTGELFF.

The chain joins TRBV5-1 to TRBJ2-1, with unresolved D. Germline V lookup: CDR1 SGHRS, CDR2 YFSETQ. Trimming removed 0 bases from V and 6 bases from J, with 4 bases in between. The CDR3 sequence is 12 residues long. CDR3 sequence (DNA): TGCGCCAGCAGCTTGGCCTTCAATGAGCAGTTCTTC. Its translation is CASSLAFNEQFF.

V gene TRBV6-6 combines with J gene TRBJ1-1; the match to TRBD1 covers 7 bases. This CDR3 region has 14 residues. V was pared by 5 bases and J by 0 bases, with 3 bases of the junction left unmatched. CDR1 is MNHNY and CDR2 is SVGAGI in the germline V gene (reference sequence). The CDR3 region is CASSMTGMNTEAFF. For the CDR3, the DNA is TGTGCCAGCAGTATGACAGGGATGAACACTGAAGCTTTCTTT.

The chain links TRBV6-1 to TRBJ1-5; 9 bases map to TRBD1. CDR1 and CDR2 (germline): MNHNS, SASEGT. V lost 5 bases, J lost 7 bases, and 6 bases stayed unmatched. This CDR3 spans 14 amino acids. CDR3 in DNA: TGTGCCAGCAGTACCCGGACAGGGGCCCAGCCCCAGCATTTT. Translation gives CASSTRTGAQPQHF.

The rearrangement links TRBV7-8 to TRBJ1-2, with TRBD1 matching over 10 bases. Germline CDR1 and CDR2: SGHVS and FQNEAQ. The V segment lost 3 bases and the J segment 4 bases; nucleotides outside the gene matches: 5. The length of the CDR3 is 15 residues. CDR3 DNA sequence: TGTGCCAGCAGCTTGGCGGACAGGGGGGGCTATGGCTACACCTTC. It encodes CASSLADRGGYGYTF.